The clone carrying this TCR beta chain has at least ten counts. The target antigen is unknown. The record originates from a study of T cell repertoires in cytomegalovirus infection. Study-wide background: Indicated by public TCR beta signatures were CMV infection and matching HLA type.

A single record per CDR3 protein comes from TCRdb applying MiXCR to the reads. The table records about 180,000 distinct CDR3 sequences, under 15% of them present only once. The germline V gene has CDR1 SEHNR and CDR2 FQNEAQ (reference sequence). The CDR3 runs 18 residues. The J segment lost 0 bases and the V segment lost 2 bases, leaving 11 bases of the junction unmatched. Study-wide results and caveats: CMV carriers with the relevant HLA were identified by cumulative public TCR beta family frequency.

This TCR derives from a human donor in good health (CMV status not recorded). Some clones in this sample may be carry-over from other donors' samples. The sample was PBMCs. The J gene is TRBJ2-3, the V gene TRBV7-9; 7 bases agree with TRBD2. In nucleotides, the CDR3 is TGTGCCAGCAGCTTATGGAATTCGGGACTACCGAGCACAGATACGCAGTATTTT. This codes for CASSLWNSGLPSTDTQYF.